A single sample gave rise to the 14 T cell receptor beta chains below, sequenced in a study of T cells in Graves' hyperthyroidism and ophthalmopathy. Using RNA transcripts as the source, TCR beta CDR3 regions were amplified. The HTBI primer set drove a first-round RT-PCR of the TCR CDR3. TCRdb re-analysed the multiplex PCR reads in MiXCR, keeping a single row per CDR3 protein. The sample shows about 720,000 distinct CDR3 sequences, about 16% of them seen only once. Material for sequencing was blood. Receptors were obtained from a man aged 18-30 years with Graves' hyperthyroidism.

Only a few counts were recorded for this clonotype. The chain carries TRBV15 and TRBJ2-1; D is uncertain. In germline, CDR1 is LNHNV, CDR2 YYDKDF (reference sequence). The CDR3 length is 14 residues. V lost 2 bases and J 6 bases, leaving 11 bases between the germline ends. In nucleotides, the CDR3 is TGTGCCACCAGCAGAACGACTCCTATCAATGAGCAGTTCTTC. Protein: CATSRTTPINEQFF.

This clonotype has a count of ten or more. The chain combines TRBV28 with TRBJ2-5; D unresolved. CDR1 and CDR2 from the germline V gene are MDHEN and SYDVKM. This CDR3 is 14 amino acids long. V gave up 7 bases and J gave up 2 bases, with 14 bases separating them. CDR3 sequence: CASTKLGGQETQYF. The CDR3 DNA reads TGTGCCAGCACCAAACTTGGCGGACAAGAGACCCAGTACTTC. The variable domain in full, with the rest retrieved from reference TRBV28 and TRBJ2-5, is DVKVTQSSRYLVKRTGEKVFLECVQDMDHENMFWYRQDPGLGLRLIYFSYDVKMKEKGDIPEGYSVSREKKERFSLILESASTNQTSMYLCASTKLGGQETQYFGPGTRLLVL.

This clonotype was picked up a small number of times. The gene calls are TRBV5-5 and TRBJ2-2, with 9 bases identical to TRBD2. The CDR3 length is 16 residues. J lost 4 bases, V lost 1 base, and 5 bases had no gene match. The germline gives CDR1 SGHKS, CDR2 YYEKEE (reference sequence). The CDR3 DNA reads TGTGCCAGCAGCTTGTTAGCGGGAGCCGTCACCGGGGAGCTGTTTTTT. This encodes CASSLLAGAVTGELFF.

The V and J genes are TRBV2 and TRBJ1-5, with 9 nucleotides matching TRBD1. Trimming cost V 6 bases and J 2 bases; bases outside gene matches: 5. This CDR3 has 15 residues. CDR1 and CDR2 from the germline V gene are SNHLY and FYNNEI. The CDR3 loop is CASRTGGRGNQPQHF. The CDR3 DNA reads TGTGCCAGCAGAACAGGGGGCAGAGGCAATCAGCCCCAGCATTTT.

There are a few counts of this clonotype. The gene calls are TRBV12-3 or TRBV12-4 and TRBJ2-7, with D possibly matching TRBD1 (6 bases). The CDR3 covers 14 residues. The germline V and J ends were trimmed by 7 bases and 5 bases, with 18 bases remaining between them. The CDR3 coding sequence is TGTGCCAGCACCTTTACAGGGAGTAAGGACGAGCAGTACTTC. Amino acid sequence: CASTFTGSKDEQYF.

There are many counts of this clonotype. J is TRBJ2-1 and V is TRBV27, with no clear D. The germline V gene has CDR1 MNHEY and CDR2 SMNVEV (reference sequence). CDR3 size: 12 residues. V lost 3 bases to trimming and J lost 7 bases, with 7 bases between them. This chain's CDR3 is CASSFWGNEQFF. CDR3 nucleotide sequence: TGTGCCAGCAGTTTTTGGGGAAATGAGCAGTTCTTC.

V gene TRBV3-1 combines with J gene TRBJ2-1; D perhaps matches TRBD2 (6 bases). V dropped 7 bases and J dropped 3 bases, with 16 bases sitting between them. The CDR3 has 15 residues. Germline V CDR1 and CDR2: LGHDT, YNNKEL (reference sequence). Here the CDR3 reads CASTPESGVYNEQFF. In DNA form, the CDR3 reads TGTGCCAGCACCCCGGAATCGGGAGTCTACAATGAGCAGTTCTTC.

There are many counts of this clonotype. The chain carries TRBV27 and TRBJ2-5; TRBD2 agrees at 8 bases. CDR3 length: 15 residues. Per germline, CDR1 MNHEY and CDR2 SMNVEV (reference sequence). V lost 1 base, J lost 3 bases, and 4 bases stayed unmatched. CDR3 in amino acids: CASSLLAGSKETQYF. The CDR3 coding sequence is TGTGCCAGCAGTTTATTAGCGGGATCGAAAGAGACCCAGTACTTC.

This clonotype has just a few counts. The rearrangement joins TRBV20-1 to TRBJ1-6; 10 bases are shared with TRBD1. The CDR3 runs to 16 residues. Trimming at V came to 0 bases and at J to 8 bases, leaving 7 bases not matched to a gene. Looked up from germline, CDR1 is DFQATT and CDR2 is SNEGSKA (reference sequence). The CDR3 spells CSARDLGQGGHSPLHF. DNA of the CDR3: TGCAGTGCTAGAGATCTCGGACAGGGGGGTCATTCACCCCTCCACTTT.

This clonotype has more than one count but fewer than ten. CDR3 DNA: TGCAGTGCTAGACCGGGACTAGCGGGAAGCCACGAGCAGTACTTC. It is translated as CSARPGLAGSHEQYF. V gene TRBV20-1 combines with J gene TRBJ2-7, with 13 bases aligning to TRBD2. Germline CDR1 is DFQATT and CDR2 is SNEGSKA (reference sequence). The V gene end was trimmed by 2 bases and the J gene end by 5 bases; junction bases not matched to a gene: 6. CDR3 length equals 15 residues.

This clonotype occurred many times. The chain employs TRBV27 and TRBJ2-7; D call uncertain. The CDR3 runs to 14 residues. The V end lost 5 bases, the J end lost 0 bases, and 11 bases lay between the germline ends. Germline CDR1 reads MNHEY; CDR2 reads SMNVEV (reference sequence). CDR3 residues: CASSTEARSYEQYF. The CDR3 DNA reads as TGTGCCAGCAGTACCGAGGCCCGCTCCTACGAGCAGTACTTC.

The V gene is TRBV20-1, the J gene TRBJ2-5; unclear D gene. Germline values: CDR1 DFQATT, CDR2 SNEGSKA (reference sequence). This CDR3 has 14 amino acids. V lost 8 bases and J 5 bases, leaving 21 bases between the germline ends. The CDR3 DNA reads TGCAGTACCTATGGATCGCAATACGGCGAGACCCAGTACTTC. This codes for CSTYGSQYGETQYF.

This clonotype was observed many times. CDR3 nucleotides: TGTGCCAGCAGGGCGAGGGTTGTGGCCTCGAACAATGAGCAGTTCTTC. Translating it yields CASRARVVASNNEQFF. This chain joins TRBV27 and TRBJ2-1, with TRBD2 as a possible D gene (5 bases). Trimming removed 6 bases from V and 5 bases from J, with 20 bases in between. The V gene's germline CDR1 is MNHEY and CDR2 SMNVEV (reference sequence). The CDR3 sequence is 16 residues long.

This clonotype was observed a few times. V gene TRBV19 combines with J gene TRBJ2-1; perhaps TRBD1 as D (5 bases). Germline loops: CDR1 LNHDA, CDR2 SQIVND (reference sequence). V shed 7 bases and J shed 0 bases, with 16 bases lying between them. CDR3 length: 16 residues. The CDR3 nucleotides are TGTGCCAGTAAACCCTGGACATGGAGCTCCTACAATGAGCAGTTCTTC. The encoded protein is CASKPWTWSSYNEQFF.